This TCR beta chain was recorded in a study of blood T cell repertoires in COVID-19. CDR3 size: 13 residues. Trimming stripped 5 bases from V and 5 bases from J, with 12 bases between. Germline V gene sequence: CDR1 SGHVS, CDR2 FQNEAQ. As processed by the authors: Reference gene primer amplification gave estimated nucleated cell counts. Measured with immunoSEQ multiplex PCR; TCRdb has only the in-frame clones, and not every one. D and trimming were read from the DNA, whereas the V and J calls and clone size are those reported in that table. This sample has over 250,000 clones, with 75% to 90% found just once.

V gene TRBV7-8 combines with J gene TRBJ1-2; D might be TRBD1 (6 bases). The TCR sequence derives from a woman younger than 35 who had recovered from COVID-19. Source material: PBMCs or T cells enriched from blood (not recorded which). This chain's CDR3 is CASSRTDVYGYTF. The CDR3 nucleotides are TGTGCCAGCAGCCGGACAGATGTTTATGGCTACACCTTC.